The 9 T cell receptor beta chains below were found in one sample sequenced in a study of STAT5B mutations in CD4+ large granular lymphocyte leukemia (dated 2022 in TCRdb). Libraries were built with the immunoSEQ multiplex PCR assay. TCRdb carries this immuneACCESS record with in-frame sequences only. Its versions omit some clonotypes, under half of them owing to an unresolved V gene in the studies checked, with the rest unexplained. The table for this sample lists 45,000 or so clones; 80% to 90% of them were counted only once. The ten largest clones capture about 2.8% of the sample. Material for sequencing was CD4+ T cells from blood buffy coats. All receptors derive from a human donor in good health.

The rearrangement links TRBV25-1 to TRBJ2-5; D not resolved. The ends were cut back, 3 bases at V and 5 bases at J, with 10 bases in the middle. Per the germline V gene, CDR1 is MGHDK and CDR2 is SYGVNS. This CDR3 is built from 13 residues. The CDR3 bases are TGTGCCAGCAGTGACCCTCGTTCGGAGACCCAGTACTTC. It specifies CASSDPRSETQYF. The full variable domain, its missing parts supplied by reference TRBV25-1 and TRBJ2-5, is EADIYQTPRYLVIGTGKKITLECSQTMGHDKMYWYQQDPGMELHLIHYSYGVNSTEKGDLSSESTVSRIRTEHFPLTLESARPSHTSQYLCASSDPRSETQYFGPGTRLLVL.

The CDR3 loop is CASSYRLVADTQYF. The CDR3 bases are TGTGCCAGCAGTTACAGGCTAGTGGCAGATACGCAGTATTTT. The genes are TRBV6-5 and TRBJ2-3; D is unresolved. The CDR3 loop spans 14 amino acids. Germline loops: CDR1 MNHEY, CDR2 SVGAGI. Trimming cost V 2 bases and J 4 bases, with 10 bases left between them.

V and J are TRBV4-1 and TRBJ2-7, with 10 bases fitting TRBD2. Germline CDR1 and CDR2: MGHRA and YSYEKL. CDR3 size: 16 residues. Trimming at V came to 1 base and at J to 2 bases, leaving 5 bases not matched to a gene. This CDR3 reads CASSQVLSGRPYEQYF. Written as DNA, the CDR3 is TGCGCCAGCAGCCAAGTCCTTAGCGGGAGGCCCTACGAGCAGTACTTC.

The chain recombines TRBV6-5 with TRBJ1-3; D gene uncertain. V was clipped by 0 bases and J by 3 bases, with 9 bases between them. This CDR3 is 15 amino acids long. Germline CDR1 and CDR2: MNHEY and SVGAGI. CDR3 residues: CASSYSGASGNTIYF. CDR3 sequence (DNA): TGTGCCAGCAGTTACTCGGGAGCGAGTGGAAACACCATATATTTT.

CDR3 nucleotides: TGTGCCAGCAGTTCCGGGACAGGGAATCCAGATACGCAGTATTTT. It yields the protein CASSSGTGNPDTQYF. The chain employs TRBV6-1 and TRBJ2-3, with 9 bases matching TRBD1. This CDR3 has 15 amino acids. Trimming cost V 5 bases and J 4 bases; bases outside gene matches: 7. Germline loops: CDR1 MNHNS, CDR2 SASEGT.

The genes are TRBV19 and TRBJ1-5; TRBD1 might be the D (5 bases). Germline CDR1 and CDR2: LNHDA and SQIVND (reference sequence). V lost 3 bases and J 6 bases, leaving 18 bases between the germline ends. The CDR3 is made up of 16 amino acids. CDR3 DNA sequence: TGTGCCAGTAGTATGAGTAGGGTCAGGGATGGTCAGCCCCAGCATTTT. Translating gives CASSMSRVRDGQPQHF.

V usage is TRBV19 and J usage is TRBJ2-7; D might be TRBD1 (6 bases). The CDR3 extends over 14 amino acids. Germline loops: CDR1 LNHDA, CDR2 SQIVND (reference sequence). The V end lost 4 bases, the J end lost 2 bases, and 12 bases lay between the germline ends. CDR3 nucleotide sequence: TGTGCCAGTAGTAGGGGCAGGGGCCCCTACGAGCAGTACTTC. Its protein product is CASSRGRGPYEQYF.

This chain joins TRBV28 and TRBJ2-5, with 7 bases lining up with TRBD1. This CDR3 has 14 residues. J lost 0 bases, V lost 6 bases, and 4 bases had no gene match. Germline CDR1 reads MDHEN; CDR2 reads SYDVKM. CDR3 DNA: TGTGCCAGCAGACCAGACAGGGACCAAGAGACCCAGTACTTC. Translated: CASRPDRDQETQYF.

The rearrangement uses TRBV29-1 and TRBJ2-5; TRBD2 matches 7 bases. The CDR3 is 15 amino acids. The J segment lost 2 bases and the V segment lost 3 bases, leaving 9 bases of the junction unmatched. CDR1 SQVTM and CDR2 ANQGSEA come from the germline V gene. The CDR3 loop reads CSVDGPSGGQETQYF. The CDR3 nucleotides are TGCAGCGTTGATGGCCCCTCCGGGGGGCAAGAGACCCAGTACTTC.